These 23 T cell receptor beta chains were sequenced from one sample in a study of OX40 agonist ivuxolimab in advanced cancers. Sequencing was performed with immunoSEQ multiplex PCR; in TCRdb, only in-frame clones are kept and a portion is missing. The table has some 77,000 clones, around 87% seen once. Sequencing was performed on CD4+ or CD8+ T cells sorted from blood, taken in a trial of the OX40 agonist ivuxolimab. Every receptor here comes from an adult with an advanced solid tumor such as melanoma, head and neck, liver or kidney cancer.

The V call is TRBV7-9, the J call TRBJ1-1, with D possibly matching TRBD1 (5 bases). The CDR3 is made up of 15 amino acids. V was trimmed by 5 bases and J by 1 base, leaving 14 bases between them. Looked up from germline, CDR1 is SEHNR and CDR2 is FQNEAQ (reference sequence). This chain's CDR3 is CASSPLGQPNTEAFF. CDR3 DNA: TGTGCCAGCAGCCCCCTGGGGCAGCCGAACACTGAAGCTTTCTTT.

This clone has more than one count but fewer than ten. V and J are TRBV18 and TRBJ1-2; D gene ambiguous. With 3 bases removed from V and 5 bases from J, the gap between germline ends came to 10 bases. Germline V gene data show CDR1 as KGHSH and CDR2 as LQKENI. The CDR3 has 13 amino acids. For the CDR3, the DNA is TGTGCCAGCTCACCGGATGCTCTTTATGGCTACACCTTC. Amino acids: CASSPDALYGYTF. Looking up the rest from reference TRBV18 and TRBJ1-2 gives the full variable domain: NAGVMQNPRHLVRRRGQEARLRCSPMKGHSHVYWYRQLPEEGLKFMVYLQKENIIDESGMPKERFSAEFPKEGPSILRIQQVVRGDSAAYFCASSPDALYGYTFGSGTRLTVV.

This clone was observed a single time. The chain carries TRBV6-6 and TRBJ1-2, with 8 bases fitting TRBD1. Unmatched junction bases numbered 5, after V lost 4 bases and J lost 4 bases. This CDR3 is built from 14 residues. The germline gives CDR1 MNHNY, CDR2 SVGAGI (reference sequence). The CDR3 region is CASSSFGQGYGYTF. The CDR3 nucleotides are TGTGCCAGCAGTTCCTTTGGACAGGGCTATGGCTACACCTTC.

The CDR3 region has the DNA TGTGCCTGGAGTGTACCAGGGGCCAAAAACATTCAGTACTTC. This gives the protein CAWSVPGAKNIQYF. The chain combines TRBV30 with TRBJ2-4; D perhaps matches TRBD1 (5 bases). Germline V CDR1 and CDR2: GTSNPN, SVGIG (reference sequence). There are 14 residues in the CDR3. V was shortened by 0 bases and J by 1 base, with 7 bases between the two germline ends.

The gene calls are TRBV9 and TRBJ2-7; the D gene is possibly TRBD2 (6 bases). The CDR3 runs 14 residues. Germline CDR1 and CDR2: SGDLS and YYNGEE. Trimming pared 5 bases from V and 0 bases from J, leaving 12 bases between. CDR3 nucleotides: TGTGCCAGCAGTCGTAGCGGAAACTCCTACGAGCAGTACTTC. As protein: CASSRSGNSYEQYF. The full variable domain, with the rest looked up from reference TRBV9 and TRBJ2-7, is DSGVTQTPKHLITATGQRVTLRCSPRSGDLSVYWYQQSLDQGLQFLIQYYNGEERAKGNILERFSAQQFPDLHSELNLSSLELGDSALYFCASSRSGNSYEQYFGPGTRLTVT.

The chain uses TRBV30 and TRBJ2-5; 8 bases match TRBD1. The CDR3 length is 13 residues. Trimming cost V 6 bases and J 6 bases; bases outside gene matches: 9. Germline CDR1 reads GTSNPN; CDR2 reads SVGIG (reference sequence). The CDR3 is CACNRGFKKTQYF. In nucleotides, the CDR3 is TGTGCCTGCAACAGGGGGTTCAAGAAGACCCAGTACTTC. The full variable domain, completed using reference TRBV30 and TRBJ2-5, is SQTIHQWPATLVQPVGSPLSLECTVEGTSNPNLYWYRQAAGRGLQLLFYSVGIGQISSEVPQNLSASRPQDRQFILSSKKLLLSDSGFYLCACNRGFKKTQYFGPGTRLLVL.

The V and J genes are TRBV30 and TRBJ2-6; a weak D match, TRBD1 (5 bases). The V gene lost 4 bases and the J gene lost 0 bases, with 13 bases spanning the gap. This CDR3 region has 16 residues. Germline CDR1 reads GTSNPN; CDR2 reads SVGIG (reference sequence). DNA for the CDR3: TGTGCCTGGATGAAGACAGCGTCCTCTGGGGCCAACGTCCTGACTTTC. Encoded protein: CAWMKTASSGANVLTF.

V is TRBV28 and J is TRBJ2-5, with D perhaps TRBD1 or TRBD2 (6 bases each). Germline CDR1 reads MDHEN; CDR2 reads SYDVKM. Trimming pared 4 bases from V and 4 bases from J, leaving 19 bases between. CDR3 size: 16 residues. CDR3 bases: TGTGCCAGCAGTTCCCGGGGGCAGGGCGGTGTAGAGACCCAGTACTTC. Protein sequence: CASSSRGQGGVETQYF.

The rearrangement uses TRBV27 and TRBJ1-1; D gene uncertain. V lost 7 bases and J 2 bases, leaving 14 bases between the germline ends. CDR1 is MNHEY and CDR2 is SMNVEV in the germline V gene (reference sequence). The CDR3 runs to 14 residues. Here the CDR3 reads CASTLSVGNTEAFF. The CDR3 DNA is TGTGCCAGCACCCTAAGTGTGGGAAACACTGAAGCTTTCTTT.

The CDR3 nucleotides are TGTGCCAGCAGTTCCCCGCTGAGGGCAGAGACCCAGTACTTC. Translated, it gives CASSSPLRAETQYF. The genes are TRBV27 and TRBJ2-5; D might be TRBD2 (5 bases). Trimming took off 4 bases at V and 4 bases at J, with 13 bases between the two ends. From germline, CDR1 is MNHEY and CDR2 SMNVEV (reference sequence). CDR3 length: 14 residues.

In nucleotides, the CDR3 is TGTGCCAGTAGTATAGCTTCCCTGGGGGAAAATCAGCCCCAGCATTTT. Its translation: CASSIASLGENQPQHF. The rearrangement joins TRBV19 to TRBJ1-5; a weak D match, TRBD1 (5 bases). The V gene lost 1 base and the J gene lost 4 bases, with 14 bases spanning the gap. Germline lookup yields CDR1 LNHDA and CDR2 SQIVND (reference sequence). The CDR3 totals 16 residues.

This chain connects TRBV28 to TRBJ2-1; 10 bases match TRBD2. The V segment lost 3 bases and the J segment 6 bases; nucleotides outside the gene matches: 8. Germline CDR1 is MDHEN and CDR2 is SYDVKM. This CDR3 region has 16 residues. Here the CDR3 DNA reads TGTGCCAGCAGTTTCGCTAGCGGGAGTAGGCGCAATGAGCAGTTCTTC. Its protein is CASSFASGSRRNEQFF.

The chain combines TRBV4-1 with TRBJ2-7; 9 nucleotides agree with TRBD2. The CDR3 spans 19 residues. V lost 1 base to trimming and J lost 4 bases; unmatched junction nucleotides: 17. Germline assignment: CDR1 MGHRA and CDR2 YSYEKL. Here the CDR3 reads CASSQGQAGGSPRGYEQYF. The CDR3 DNA follows: TGCGCCAGCAGCCAAGGCCAAGCGGGGGGATCTCCTAGAGGGTACGAGCAGTACTTC.

V and J are TRBV7-2 and TRBJ2-1; 7 bases agree with TRBD2. The CDR3 is 15 residues long. The ends lost 2 bases at V and 11 bases at J; junction bases unmatched: 12. Germline assignment: CDR1 SGHTA and CDR2 FQGNSA. Written as DNA, the CDR3 is TGTGCCAGCAGCTTATCGACTGGCGGGAGATCAAAGCAGTTCTTC. Residues: CASSLSTGGRSKQFF. Using reference TRBV7-2 and TRBJ2-1 for the parts outside the CDR3, the full variable domain is GAGVSQSPSNKVTEKGKDVELRCDPISGHTALYWYRQSLGQGLEFLIYFQGNSAPDKSGLPSDRFSAERTGGSVSTLTIQRTQQEDSAVYLCASSLSTGGRSKQFFGPGTRLTVL.

The rearrangement uses TRBV10-3 and TRBJ2-2, with D possibly TRBD1 on 5 matching bases. Between the trimmed V and J ends, which lost 8 bases and 1 base, there was a span of 11 bases. CDR1 is ENHRY, CDR2 SYGVKD, per germline. This CDR3 spans 14 amino acids. Here the CDR3 DNA reads TGTGCCATCGGGCAGGGCGTGAACACCGGGGAGCTGTTTTTT. Amino acid sequence: CAIGQGVNTGELFF.

The V call is TRBV28, the J call TRBJ1-2; D ambiguous. CDR3 size: 12 residues. CDR1 is MDHEN and CDR2 is SYDVKM in the germline V gene. Trimming cost V 8 bases and J 2 bases, with 9 bases left between them. CDR3 amino acids: CASAPGNYGYTF. The CDR3 DNA reads as TGTGCCAGCGCCCCGGGGAACTATGGCTACACCTTC.

The V call is TRBV29-1, the J call TRBJ1-1; possibly TRBD1 for D (5 bases). CDR1 and CDR2 from the germline V gene are SQVTM and ANQGSEA. Trimming pared 4 bases from V and 4 bases from J, leaving 13 bases between. CDR3 size: 13 residues. In nucleotides, the CDR3 is TGCAGCGTTGTTTTTCAGGGAGTCACTGAAGCTTTCTTT. It specifies CSVVFQGVTEAFF. Combining the CDR3 with reference TRBV29-1 and TRBJ1-1 gives the whole variable domain SAVISQKPSRDICQRGTSLTIQCQVDSQVTMMFWYRQQPGQSLTLIATANQGSEATYESGFVIDKFPISRPNLTFSTLTVSNMSPEDSSIYLCSVVFQGVTEAFFGQGTRLTVV.

The chain combines TRBV27 with TRBJ2-2; TRBD2 agrees at 11 bases. CDR1 and CDR2 (germline): MNHEY, SMNVEV (reference sequence). There are 14 residues in the CDR3. V dropped 3 bases and J dropped 7; count of bases not matched to a gene: 1. The CDR3 spells CASSLTSGVGELFF. CDR3 DNA sequence: TGTGCCAGCAGTTTGACTAGCGGGGTCGGGGAGCTGTTTTTT.

The chain has TRBV6-6 and TRBJ2-7, with D unclear. This CDR3 spans 13 amino acids. Germline values: CDR1 MNHNY, CDR2 SVGAGI (reference sequence). The ends were cut back, 6 bases at V and 0 bases at J, with 9 bases in the middle. In DNA, the CDR3 is TGTGCCAGCAGGACCCAAAGCTCCTACGAGCAGTACTTC. This gives the protein CASRTQSSYEQYF.

The chain uses TRBV7-3 and TRBJ2-2, with 7 bases aligning to TRBD2. This CDR3 spans 16 amino acids. Germline V gives CDR1 SGHTA, CDR2 FQGTGA. With V trimmed by 4 bases and J by 5 bases, 10 bases remained unmatched. CDR3 sequence: CASSSTAGWETGELFF. The DNA of the CDR3 is TGTGCCAGCAGCTCAACAGCGGGATGGGAGACCGGGGAGCTGTTTTTT. Variable domain in full (rest from reference TRBV7-3 and TRBJ2-2): GAGVSQTPSNKVTEKGKYVELRCDPISGHTALYWYRQSLGQGPEFLIYFQGTGAADDSGLPNDRFFAVRPEGSVSTLKIQRTERGDSAVYLCASSSTAGWETGELFFGEGSRLTVL.

A few counts support this clone. The rearrangement links TRBV19 to TRBJ1-5; possible D gene TRBD1, 6 bases. The CDR3 loop spans 18 amino acids. The germline V and J ends were trimmed by 2 bases and 2 bases, with 19 bases remaining between them. Germline V gene sequence: CDR1 LNHDA, CDR2 SQIVND (reference sequence). The CDR3 loop is CASSIQAAGTTGNQPQHF. CDR3 nucleotide sequence: TGTGCCAGTAGTATACAAGCAGCCGGGACAACAGGCAATCAGCCCCAGCATTTT.

The CDR3: CASKEGSIYEQYF. CDR3 sequence (DNA): TGTGCCAGCAAGGAGGGGTCTATCTACGAGCAGTACTTC. This chain joins TRBV28 and TRBJ2-7; possibly TRBD2 for D (6 bases). Per germline, CDR1 MDHEN and CDR2 SYDVKM. The CDR3 contains 13 residues. V was cut by 7 bases and J by 3 bases, with 13 bases left in between.

The CDR3 loop is CASSKGQAGTTEAFF. The CDR3 region has the DNA TGTGCCAGTAGTAAGGGACAGGCGGGAACCACTGAAGCTTTCTTT. The V call is TRBV19, the J call TRBJ1-1; 8 bases match TRBD1. The CDR3 totals 15 residues. Germline V CDR1 and CDR2: LNHDA, SQIVND (reference sequence). The ends lost 4 bases at V and 4 bases at J; junction bases unmatched: 8.